These 15 T cell receptor beta chains were sequenced from one sample in a study of blood T cell repertoires in COVID-19. TCRdb's table, derived via immunoSEQ multiplex PCR, lists solely in-frame clones and lacks some. The sample records roughly 64,000 clones, around 80% being singletons. The sequencing sample was made of peripheral blood. The origin of the receptors is a man between 60 and 75 years old with COVID-19, enrolled during active disease.

The chain recombines TRBV11-2 with TRBJ2-7; possible D gene TRBD1, 6 bases. Trimming removed 4 bases from V and 2 bases from J, with 15 bases in between. The CDR3 sequence is 15 residues long. Looked up from germline, CDR1 is SGHAT and CDR2 is FQNNGV. Here the CDR3 DNA reads TGTGCCAGCAGCTCACCCCCCACAGGGACCTACGAGCAGTACTTC. It yields the protein CASSSPPTGTYEQYF. The full variable domain, in which reference TRBV11-2 and TRBJ2-7 provide the parts outside the CDR3, is EAGVAQSPRYKIIEKRQSVAFWCNPISGHATLYWYQQILGQGPKLLIQFQNNGVVDDSQLPKDRFSAERLKGVDSTLKIQPAKLEDSAVYLCASSSPPTGTYEQYFGPGTRLTVT.

The rearrangement joins TRBV7-3 to TRBJ1-3; a weak D match, TRBD1 (5 bases). Trimming pared 5 bases from V and 2 bases from J, leaving 10 bases between. In germline, CDR1 is SGHTA, CDR2 FQGTGA. There are 14 residues in the CDR3. DNA for the CDR3: TGTGCCAGCAGCCCCGGGGGGGCTGGAAACACCATATATTTT. This codes for CASSPGGAGNTIYF.

CDR3 coding DNA: TGTGCCAGCAGCTCCCCGACCGGACTCACAGATACGCAGTATTTT. Its translation is CASSSPTGLTDTQYF. The genes are TRBV11-2 and TRBJ2-3; D perhaps matches TRBD2 (5 bases). CDR1 and CDR2 from the germline V gene are SGHAT and FQNNGV. This CDR3 contains 15 residues. V gave up 4 bases and J gave up 2 bases, with 13 bases separating them.

This chain links TRBV29-1 with TRBJ2-7; 11 nucleotides align to TRBD2. V trimming: 1 base; J trimming: 4 bases; junction bases outside the gene matches: 6. The germline gives CDR1 SQVTM, CDR2 ANQGSEA. The CDR3 is 15 residues long. The CDR3, as DNA: TGCAGCGTTGAAGCCGGGACTAGCGGAGATTACGAGCAGTACTTC. Protein: CSVEAGTSGDYEQYF.

V and J are TRBV6-5 and TRBJ2-1, with TRBD2 as a possible D gene (7 bases). The germline V gene encodes CDR1 MNHEY and CDR2 SVGAGI. V lost 6 bases, J lost 5 bases, and 14 bases lay in between. The CDR3 runs 14 residues. The CDR3 region is CASRSRGAHNEQFF. CDR3 DNA sequence: TGTGCCAGCAGAAGCCGGGGGGCCCACAATGAGCAGTTCTTC.

This clone was counted once. The chain joins TRBV7-6 to TRBJ2-2, with 9 bases that match TRBD2. Germline V gene sequence: CDR1 SGHVS, CDR2 FNYEAQ. This CDR3 has 17 residues. Trimming cost V 4 bases and J 5 bases; bases outside gene matches: 11. For the CDR3, the DNA is TGTGCCAGCAGCTCATACTTGGCGGGGGGGCGAACCGGGGAGCTGTTTTTT. Translation gives CASSSYLAGGRTGELFF. The full variable domain, completed using reference TRBV7-6 and TRBJ2-2, is GAGVSQSPRYKVTKRGQDVALRCDPISGHVSLYWYRQALGQGPEFLTYFNYEAQQDKSGLPNDRFSAERPEGSISTLTIQRTEQRDSAMYRCASSSYLAGGRTGELFFGEGSRLTVL.

This clone was counted at least ten times. This chain joins TRBV30 and TRBJ2-2, with TRBD1 matching over 10 bases. V was pared by 5 bases and J by 5 bases, with 8 bases of the junction left unmatched. CDR1 GTSNPN and CDR2 SVGIG come from the germline V gene (reference sequence). CDR3 length: 15 residues. The CDR3 DNA follows: TGTGCCTGGGGTAGGGACAGGGGAAATACCGGGGAGCTGTTTTTT. It encodes CAWGRDRGNTGELFF.

This clone turned up a few times. The chain employs TRBV5-5 and TRBJ1-4, with D possibly matching TRBD1 (6 bases). Germline CDR1 and CDR2: SGHKS and YYEKEE (reference sequence). The ends were cut back, 6 bases at V and 5 bases at J, with 11 bases in the middle. CDR3 size: 13 residues. The CDR3 region is CASNREKNEKLFF. CDR3 nucleotides: TGTGCCAGCAACAGGGAGAAGAATGAAAAACTGTTTTTT.

The chain employs TRBV24-1 and TRBJ2-7; TRBD2 might be the D (6 bases). This CDR3 has 13 amino acids. CDR1 is KGHDR and CDR2 is SFDVKD in the germline V gene. The V gene lost 3 bases and the J gene lost 7 bases, with 12 bases spanning the gap. CDR3 coding DNA: TGTGCCACCAGTGATGCCCAGGGAGGAGAGCAGTACTTC. Its protein product is CATSDAQGGEQYF.

The gene calls are TRBV6-6 and TRBJ2-5; D uncertain. Germline loops: CDR1 MNHNY, CDR2 SVGAGI (reference sequence). V was shortened by 6 bases and J by 4 bases, with 6 bases between the two germline ends. The CDR3 is 11 amino acids. The CDR3 DNA reads as TGTGCCAGCAGCGGTCCAGAGACCCAGTACTTC. This encodes CASSGPETQYF.

This clone was seen a few times. This chain links TRBV29-1 with TRBJ1-6; D is ambiguous. V was clipped by 3 bases and J by 10 bases, with 13 bases between them. The CDR3 has 13 residues. Germline V lookup: CDR1 SQVTM, CDR2 ANQGSEA. CDR3 in amino acids: CSVEVNRGSPLHF. The CDR3 DNA reads as TGCAGCGTTGAGGTAAACAGAGGGTCACCCCTCCACTTT.

The chain is built from TRBV11-2 and TRBJ1-6, with 10 bases identical to TRBD1. The trim removed 5 bases at V and 10 bases at J, leaving 5 bases unmatched. The germline V gene encodes CDR1 SGHAT and CDR2 FQNNGV. This CDR3 is 14 amino acids long. The CDR3 nucleotides are TGTGCCAGCAGCATGACAGGGGGCGAGTCACCCCTCCACTTT. Encoded protein: CASSMTGGESPLHF.

This clone has only one observation. The rearrangement links TRBV6-5 to TRBJ1-5; D might be TRBD1 (5 bases). Trimming removed 8 bases at V and 7 bases at J, with 9 bases between. This CDR3 spans 11 amino acids. Germline CDR1 and CDR2: MNHEY and SVGAGI. This chain's CDR3 is CASGAVQPQHF. In DNA, the CDR3 is TGTGCCAGCGGGGCTGTCCAGCCCCAGCATTTT.

The V gene is TRBV2, the J gene TRBJ2-3; a possible D gene is TRBD2 (6 bases). Germline CDR1 and CDR2: SNHLY and FYNNEI. The CDR3 runs 12 residues. The germline V and J ends were trimmed by 8 bases and 2 bases, with 8 bases remaining between them. The CDR3: CASRLDTDTQYF. DNA for the CDR3: TGTGCCAGCCGACTAGACACAGATACGCAGTATTTT.

The rearrangement uses TRBV6-5 and TRBJ2-3; 12 bases are a match to TRBD2. The germline gives CDR1 MNHEY, CDR2 SVGAGI. This CDR3 has 15 residues. The V gene end was trimmed by 6 bases and the J gene end by 6 bases; junction bases not matched to a gene: 7. CDR3 residues: CASRQTSGRRDTQYF. The CDR3 nucleotides read TGTGCCAGCAGACAGACTAGCGGGAGACGGGATACGCAGTATTTT.